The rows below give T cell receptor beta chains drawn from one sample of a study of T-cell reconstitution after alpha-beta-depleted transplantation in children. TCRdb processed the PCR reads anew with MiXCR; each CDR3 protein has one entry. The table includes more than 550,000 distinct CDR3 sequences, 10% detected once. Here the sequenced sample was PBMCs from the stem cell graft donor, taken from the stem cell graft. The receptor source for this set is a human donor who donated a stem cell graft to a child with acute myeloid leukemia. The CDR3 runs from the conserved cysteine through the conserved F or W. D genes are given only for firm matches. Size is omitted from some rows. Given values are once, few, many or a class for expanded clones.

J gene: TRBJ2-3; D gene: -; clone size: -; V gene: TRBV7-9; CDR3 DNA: TGTGCCAGCACCCTATCCGGGACAATGCAGTCAGATACGCAGTATTTT; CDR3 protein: CASTLSGTMQSDTQYF
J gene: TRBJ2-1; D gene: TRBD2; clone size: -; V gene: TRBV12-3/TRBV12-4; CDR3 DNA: TGTGCCAGCAAGGTGGGCGGGAGGGCCGGAAATGAGCAGTTCTTC; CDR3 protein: CASKVGGRAGNEQFF
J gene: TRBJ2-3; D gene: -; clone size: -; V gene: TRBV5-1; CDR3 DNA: TGCGCCAGCACCTTGAGGTTCGACGGAACAGATACGCAGTATTTT; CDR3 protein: CASTLRFDGTDTQYF
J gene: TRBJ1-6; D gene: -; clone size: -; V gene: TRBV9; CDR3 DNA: TGTGCCAGCAGCCCAAGTCCGGGACGGCATAATTCACCCCTCCACTTT; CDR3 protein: CASSPSPGRHNSPLHF
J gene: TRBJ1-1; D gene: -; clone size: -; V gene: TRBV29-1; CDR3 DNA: TGCAGCGGGGGGAGGGGGAGGAACACTGAAGCTTTCTTT; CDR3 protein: CSGGRGRNTEAFF
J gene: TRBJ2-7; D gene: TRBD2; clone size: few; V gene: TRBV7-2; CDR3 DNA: TGTGCCAGCAGCCCAGACGCCGGACTAGGGTACTACGAGCAGTACTTC; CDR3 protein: CASSPDAGLGYYEQYF
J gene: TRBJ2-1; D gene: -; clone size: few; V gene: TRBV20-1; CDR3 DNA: TGCAGTGCTAATCGACAGGTATTGAACAATGAGCAGTTCTTC; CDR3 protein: CSANRQVLNNEQFF
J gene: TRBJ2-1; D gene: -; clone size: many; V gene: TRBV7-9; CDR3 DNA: TGTGCCAGCAGCCCCAGGACAGCCGAAAGGAACAATGAGCAGTTCTTC; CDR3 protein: CASSPRTAERNNEQFF
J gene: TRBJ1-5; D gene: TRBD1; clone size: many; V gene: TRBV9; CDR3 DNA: TGTGCCAGCAGCGTAATAGGGGGCTACGATCAGCCCCAGCATTTT; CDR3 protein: CASSVIGGYDQPQHF
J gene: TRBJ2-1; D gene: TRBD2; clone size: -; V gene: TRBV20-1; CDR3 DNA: TGCAGTCCACCATGGGGACCGGGACTAGCGGACAATGAGCAGTTCTTC; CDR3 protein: CSPPWGPGLADNEQFF
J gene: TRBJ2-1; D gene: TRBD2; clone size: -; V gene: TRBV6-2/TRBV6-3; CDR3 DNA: TGTGCCAGCCGCCTTCTAGCGGGAATTTCAAATGAGCAGTTCTTC; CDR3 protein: CASRLLAGISNEQFF
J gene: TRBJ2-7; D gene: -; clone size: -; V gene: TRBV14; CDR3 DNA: TGTGCCAGCAGCCAAGATGGCTCCCCTACCTACGAGCAGTACTTC; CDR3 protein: CASSQDGSPTYEQYF
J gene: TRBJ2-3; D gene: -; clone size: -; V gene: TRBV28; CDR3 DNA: TGTGCCAGCAGTTCCCCTAGCCTCGAGGGGTATACGCAGTATTTT; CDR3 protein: CASSSPSLEGYTQYF
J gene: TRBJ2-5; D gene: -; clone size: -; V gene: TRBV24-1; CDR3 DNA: TGTGCCACCAGTCATCGGGGATCAGAGACCCAGTACTTC; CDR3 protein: CATSHRGSETQYF
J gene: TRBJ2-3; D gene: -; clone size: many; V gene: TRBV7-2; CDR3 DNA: TGTGCCAGCAGTTCCCGACTAGTAGCTACGCAGTATTTT; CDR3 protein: CASSSRLVATQYF
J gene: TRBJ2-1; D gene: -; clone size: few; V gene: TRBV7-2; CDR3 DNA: TGTGCCAGCAGCAGGGACCGTGCCAATGAGCAGTTCTTC; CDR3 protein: CASSRDRANEQFF
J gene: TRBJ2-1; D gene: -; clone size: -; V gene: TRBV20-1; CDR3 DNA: TGCAGTGCTGACATCTCCTACAATGAGCAGTTCTTC; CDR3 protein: CSADISYNEQFF
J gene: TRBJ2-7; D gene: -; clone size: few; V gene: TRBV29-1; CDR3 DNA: TGCAGCGTTGTTCGGGGCTCCAGCTCCTACGAGCAGTACTTC; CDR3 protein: CSVVRGSSSYEQYF
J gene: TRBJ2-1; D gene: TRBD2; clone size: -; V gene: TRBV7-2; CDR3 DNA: TGTGCCAGCAGGAAATTACTGGGACTAGCGGGAGGGGGTGAGCAGTTCTTC; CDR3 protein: CASRKLLGLAGGGEQFF
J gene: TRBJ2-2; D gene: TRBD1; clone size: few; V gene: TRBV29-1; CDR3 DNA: TGCAGCGTTAGGGCAGGGGGCAACACCGGGGAGCTGTTTTTT; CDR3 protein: CSVRAGGNTGELFF
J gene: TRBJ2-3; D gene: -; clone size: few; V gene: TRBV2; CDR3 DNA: TGTGCCAGCAGTGGAGGCGGAACCAGCACAGATACGCAGTATTTT; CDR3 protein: CASSGGGTSTDTQYF
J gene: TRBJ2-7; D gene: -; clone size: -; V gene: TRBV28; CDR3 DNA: TGTGCCAGCAGAATGGGAAAACAGACCTACGAGCAGTACTTC; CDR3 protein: CASRMGKQTYEQYF
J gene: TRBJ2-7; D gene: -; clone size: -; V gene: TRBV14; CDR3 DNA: TGTGCCAGCAGCCCTTTGACTACTTTGTACGAGCAGTACTTC; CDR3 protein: CASSPLTTLYEQYF
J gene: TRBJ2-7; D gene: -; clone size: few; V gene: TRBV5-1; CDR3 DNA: TGCGCCAGCAGAGATTTCCGGGACGAGCAGTACTTC; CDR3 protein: CASRDFRDEQYF
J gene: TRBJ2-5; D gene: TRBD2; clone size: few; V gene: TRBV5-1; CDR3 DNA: TGCGCCAGCAGCTCGCGCGGGAGCGGCAGACAAGAGACCCAGTACTTC; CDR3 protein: CASSSRGSGRQETQYF
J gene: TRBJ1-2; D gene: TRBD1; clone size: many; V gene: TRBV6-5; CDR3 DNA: TGTGCCAGCAAAGCTCAGGGGGGTGGCTACACCTTC; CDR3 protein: CASKAQGGGYTF
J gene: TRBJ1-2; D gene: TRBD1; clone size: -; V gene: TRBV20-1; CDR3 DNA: TGCAGTGCTAGAGATACCCGGACAGGGGAGGAGGGCTACACCTTC; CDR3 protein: CSARDTRTGEEGYTF
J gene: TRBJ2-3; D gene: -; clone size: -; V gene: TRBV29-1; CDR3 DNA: TGCAGCGTTCACGGGAGCGGTTCCACGCAGTATTTT; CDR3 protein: CSVHGSGSTQYF
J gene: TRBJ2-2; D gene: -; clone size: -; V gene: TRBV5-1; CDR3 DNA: TGCGCCAGCAGCTTGATGGGGGGCGACACCGGGGAGCTGTTTTTT; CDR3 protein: CASSLMGGDTGELFF
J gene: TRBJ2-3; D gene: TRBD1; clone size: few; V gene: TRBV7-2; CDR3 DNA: TGTGCCAGCAGCTCCCGACAGGGAGGCACAGATACGCAGTATTTT; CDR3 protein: CASSSRQGGTDTQYF
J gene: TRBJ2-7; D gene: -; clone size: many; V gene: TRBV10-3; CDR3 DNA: TGTGCCATCAGTGAGTCGCGAAAGGACGAGCAGTACTTC; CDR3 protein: CAISESRKDEQYF
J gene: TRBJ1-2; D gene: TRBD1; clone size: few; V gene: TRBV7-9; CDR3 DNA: TGTGCCAGCAGCTTAGGTTTTCAGGGGGCGCGTTATGGCTACACCTTC; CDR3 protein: CASSLGFQGARYGYTF
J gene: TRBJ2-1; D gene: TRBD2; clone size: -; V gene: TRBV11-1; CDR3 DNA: TGTGCCAGCAGCTTCCCCTCGGGCGGGGGTTGGGGCAATGAGCAGTTCTTC; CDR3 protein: CASSFPSGGGWGNEQFF
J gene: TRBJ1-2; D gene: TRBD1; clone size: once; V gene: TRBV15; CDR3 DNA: TGTGCCACCAGCATCACAGGGGATTCTAACTATGGCTACACCTTC; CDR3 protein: CATSITGDSNYGYTF
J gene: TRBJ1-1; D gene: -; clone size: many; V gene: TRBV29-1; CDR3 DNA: TGCAGCGTTGCGGGGTCAGAACGTGAAGCTTTCTTT; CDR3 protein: CSVAGSEREAFF
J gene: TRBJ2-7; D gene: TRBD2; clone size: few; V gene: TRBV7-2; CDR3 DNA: TGTGCCAGCAGCTCCCCGGGACGGGAGGGGTACGAGCAGTACTTC; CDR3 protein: CASSSPGREGYEQYF
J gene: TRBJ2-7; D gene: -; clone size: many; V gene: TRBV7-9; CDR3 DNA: TGTGCCAGCAGCCAACCCAGCTACGAGCAGTACTTC; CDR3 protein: CASSQPSYEQYF
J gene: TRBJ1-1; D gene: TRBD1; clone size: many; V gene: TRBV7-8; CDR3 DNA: TGTGCCAGCAGACACAGGGGAGGGACTGAAGCTTTCTTT; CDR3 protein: CASRHRGGTEAFF
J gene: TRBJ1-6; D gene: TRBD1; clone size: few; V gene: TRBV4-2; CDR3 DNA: TGTGCCAGCAGCCAAGGGGACAGGGCTAATTCACCCCTCCACTTT; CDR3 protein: CASSQGDRANSPLHF
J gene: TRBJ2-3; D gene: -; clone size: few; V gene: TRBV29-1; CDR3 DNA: TGCAGCGTTGCGGGGGGCGGGACCCCCACAGATACGCAGTATTTT; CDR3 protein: CSVAGGGTPTDTQYF
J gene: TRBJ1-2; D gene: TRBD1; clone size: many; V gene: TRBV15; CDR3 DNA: TGTGCCACCAGCAGAGATCTTGGGGCAGGGGGTAATGGCTACACCTTC; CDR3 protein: CATSRDLGAGGNGYTF
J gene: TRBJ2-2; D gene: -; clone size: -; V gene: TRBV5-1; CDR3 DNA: TGCGCCAGCAGTAATTACCGGGACAACACCGGGGAGCTGTTTTTT; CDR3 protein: CASSNYRDNTGELFF